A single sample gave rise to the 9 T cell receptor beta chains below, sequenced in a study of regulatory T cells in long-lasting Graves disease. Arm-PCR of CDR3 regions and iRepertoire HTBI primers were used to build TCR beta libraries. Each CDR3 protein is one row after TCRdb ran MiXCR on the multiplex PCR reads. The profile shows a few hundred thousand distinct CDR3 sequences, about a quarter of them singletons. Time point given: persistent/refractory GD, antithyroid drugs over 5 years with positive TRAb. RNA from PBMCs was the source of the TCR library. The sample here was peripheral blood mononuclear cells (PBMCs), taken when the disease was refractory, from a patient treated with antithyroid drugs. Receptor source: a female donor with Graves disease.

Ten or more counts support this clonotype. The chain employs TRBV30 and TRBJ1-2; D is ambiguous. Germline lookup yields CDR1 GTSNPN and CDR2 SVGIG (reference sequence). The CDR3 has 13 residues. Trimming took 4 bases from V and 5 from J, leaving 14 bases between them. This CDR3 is CAWTVGPKYGYTF. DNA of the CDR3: TGTGCCTGGACAGTTGGGCCGAAGTATGGCTACACCTTC.

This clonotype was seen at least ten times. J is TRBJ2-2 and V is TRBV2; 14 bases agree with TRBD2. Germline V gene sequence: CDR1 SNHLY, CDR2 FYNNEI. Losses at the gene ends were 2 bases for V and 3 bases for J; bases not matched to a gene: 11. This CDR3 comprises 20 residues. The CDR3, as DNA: TGTGCCAGCAGTGAATGGACTAGCGGGAGGTCTACCACTTACACCGGGGAGCTGTTTTTT. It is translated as CASSEWTSGRSTTYTGELFF.

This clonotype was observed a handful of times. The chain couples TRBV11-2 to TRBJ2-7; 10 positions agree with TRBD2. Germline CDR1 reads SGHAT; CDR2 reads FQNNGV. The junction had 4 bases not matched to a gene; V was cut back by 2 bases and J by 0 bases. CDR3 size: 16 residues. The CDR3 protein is CASSLSSGGSSYEQYF. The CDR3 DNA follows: TGTGCCAGCAGCTTATCTAGCGGGGGTAGCTCCTACGAGCAGTACTTC.

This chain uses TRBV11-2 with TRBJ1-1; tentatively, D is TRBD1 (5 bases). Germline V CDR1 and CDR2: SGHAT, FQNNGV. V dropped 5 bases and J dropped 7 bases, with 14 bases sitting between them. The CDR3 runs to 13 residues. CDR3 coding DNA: TGTGCCAGCAGCATTCGGACACGCCTTGAAGCTTTCTTT. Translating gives CASSIRTRLEAFF.

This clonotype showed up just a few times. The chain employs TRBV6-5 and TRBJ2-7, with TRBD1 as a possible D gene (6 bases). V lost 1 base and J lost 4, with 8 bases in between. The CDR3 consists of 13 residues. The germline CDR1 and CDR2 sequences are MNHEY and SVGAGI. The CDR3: CASSYYTGYEQYF. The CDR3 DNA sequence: TGTGCCAGCAGTTACTATACAGGGTACGAGCAGTACTTC.

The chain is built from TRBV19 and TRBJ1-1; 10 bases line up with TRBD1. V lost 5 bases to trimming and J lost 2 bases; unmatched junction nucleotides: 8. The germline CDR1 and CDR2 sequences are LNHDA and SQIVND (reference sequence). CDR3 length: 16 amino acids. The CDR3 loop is CASSLGTGDLNTEAFF. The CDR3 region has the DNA TGTGCCAGTAGTCTCGGGACAGGGGACCTCAACACTGAAGCTTTCTTT. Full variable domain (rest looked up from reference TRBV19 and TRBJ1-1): DGGITQSPKYLFRKEGQNVTLSCEQNLNHDAMYWYRQDPGQGLRLIYYSQIVNDFQKGDIAEGYSVSREKKESFPLTVTSAQKNPTAFYLCASSLGTGDLNTEAFFGQGTRLTVV.

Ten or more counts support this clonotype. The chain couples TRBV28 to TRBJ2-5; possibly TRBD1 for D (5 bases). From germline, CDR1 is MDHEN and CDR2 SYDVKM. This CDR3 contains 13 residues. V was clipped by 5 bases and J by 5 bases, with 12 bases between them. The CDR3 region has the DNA TGTGCCAGCAGTCTCAGGGTTGCGGAGACCCAGTACTTC. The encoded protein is CASSLRVAETQYF. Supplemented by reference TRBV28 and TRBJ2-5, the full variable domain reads DVKVTQSSRYLVKRTGEKVFLECVQDMDHENMFWYRQDPGLGLRLIYFSYDVKMKEKGDIPEGYSVSREKKERFSLILESASTNQTSMYLCASSLRVAETQYFGPGTRLLVL.

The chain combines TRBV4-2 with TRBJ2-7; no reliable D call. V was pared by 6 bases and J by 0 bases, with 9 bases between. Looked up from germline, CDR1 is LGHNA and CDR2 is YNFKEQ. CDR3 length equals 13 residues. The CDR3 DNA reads TGTGCCAGCAGTGTGCAGAACTCCTACGAGCAGTACTTC. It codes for CASSVQNSYEQYF.

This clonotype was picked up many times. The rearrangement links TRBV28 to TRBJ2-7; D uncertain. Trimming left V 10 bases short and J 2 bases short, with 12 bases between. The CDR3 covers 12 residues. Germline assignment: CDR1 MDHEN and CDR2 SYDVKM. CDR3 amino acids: CATTKTPYEQYF. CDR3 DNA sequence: TGTGCCACTACAAAGACACCCTACGAGCAGTACTTC.